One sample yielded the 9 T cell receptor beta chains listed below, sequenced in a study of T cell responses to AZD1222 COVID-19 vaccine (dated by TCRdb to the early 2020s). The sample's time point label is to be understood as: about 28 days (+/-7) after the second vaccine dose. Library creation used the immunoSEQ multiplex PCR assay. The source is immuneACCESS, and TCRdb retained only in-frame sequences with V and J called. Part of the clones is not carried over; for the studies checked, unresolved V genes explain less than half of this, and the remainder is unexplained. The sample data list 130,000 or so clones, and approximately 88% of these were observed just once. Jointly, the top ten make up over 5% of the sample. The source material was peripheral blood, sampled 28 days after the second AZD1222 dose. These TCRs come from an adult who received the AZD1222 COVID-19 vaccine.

For the CDR3, the DNA is TGTGCCAGCAGTGAAAAGGGAAATTGGGGGTATGAAAAACTGTTTTTT. This sequence encodes CASSEKGNWGYEKLFF. The chain joins TRBV6-1 to TRBJ1-4; tentative D call: TRBD1 (5 bases). The germline V gene has CDR1 MNHNS and CDR2 SASEGT. The CDR3 is 16 residues long. Trimming shortened V by 2 bases and J by 6 bases, and 16 bases separated the two germline ends.

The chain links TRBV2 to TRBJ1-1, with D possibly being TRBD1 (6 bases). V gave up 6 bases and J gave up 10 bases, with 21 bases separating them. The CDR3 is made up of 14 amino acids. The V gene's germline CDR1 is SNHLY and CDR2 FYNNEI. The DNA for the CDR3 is TGTGCCAGCAGCGCGCAAGGGGGGCAAGTAAGAGCTTTCTTT. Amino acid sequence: CASSAQGGQVRAFF.

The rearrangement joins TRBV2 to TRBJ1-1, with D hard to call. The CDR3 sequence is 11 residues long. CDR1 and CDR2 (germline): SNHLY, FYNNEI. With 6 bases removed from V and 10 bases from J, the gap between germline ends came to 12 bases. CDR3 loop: CASRPGLRAFF. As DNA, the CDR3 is TGTGCCAGCAGGCCGGGCCTTAGAGCTTTCTTT.

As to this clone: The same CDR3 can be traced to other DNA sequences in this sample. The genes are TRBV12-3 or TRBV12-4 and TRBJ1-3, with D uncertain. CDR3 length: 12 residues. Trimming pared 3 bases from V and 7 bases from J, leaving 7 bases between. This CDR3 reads CASSFVGNTIYF. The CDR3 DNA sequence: TGTGCCAGCAGTTTTGTGGGCAACACCATATATTTT.

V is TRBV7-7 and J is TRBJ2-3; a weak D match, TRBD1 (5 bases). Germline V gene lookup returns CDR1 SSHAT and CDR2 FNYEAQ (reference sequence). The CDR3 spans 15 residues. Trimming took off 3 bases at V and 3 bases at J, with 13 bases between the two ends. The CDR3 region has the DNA TGTGCCAGCAGCTTGGGGCCCGGAGATACAGATACGCAGTATTTT. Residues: CASSLGPGDTDTQYF.

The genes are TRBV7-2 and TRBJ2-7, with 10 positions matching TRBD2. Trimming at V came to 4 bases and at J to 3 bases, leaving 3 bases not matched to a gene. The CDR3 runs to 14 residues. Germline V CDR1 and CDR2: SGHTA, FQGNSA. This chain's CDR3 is CASSSSGGYYEQYF. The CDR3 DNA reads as TGTGCCAGCAGCTCTAGCGGGGGTTACTACGAGCAGTACTTC.

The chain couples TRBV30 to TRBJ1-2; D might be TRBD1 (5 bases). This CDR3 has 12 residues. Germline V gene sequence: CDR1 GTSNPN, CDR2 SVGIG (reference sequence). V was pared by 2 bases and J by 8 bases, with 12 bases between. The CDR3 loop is CAWSWGRKGYTF. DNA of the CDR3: TGTGCCTGGAGTTGGGGGAGGAAGGGCTACACCTTC.

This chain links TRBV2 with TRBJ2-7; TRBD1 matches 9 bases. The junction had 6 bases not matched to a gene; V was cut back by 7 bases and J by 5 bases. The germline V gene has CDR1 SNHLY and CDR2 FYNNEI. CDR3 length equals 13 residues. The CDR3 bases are TGTGCCAGCACTCTGACAGGGGGTGACGAGCAGTACTTC. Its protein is CASTLTGGDEQYF.

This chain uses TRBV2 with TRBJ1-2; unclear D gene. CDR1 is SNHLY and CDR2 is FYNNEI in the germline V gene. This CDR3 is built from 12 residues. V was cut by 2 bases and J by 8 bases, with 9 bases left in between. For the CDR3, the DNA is TGTGCCAGCAGTGAAACCTCTTACGGCTACACCTTC. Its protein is CASSETSYGYTF. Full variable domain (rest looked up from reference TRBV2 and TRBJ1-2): EPEVTQTPSHQVTQMGQEVILRCVPISNHLYFYWYRQILGQKVEFLVSFYNNEISEKSEIFDDQFSVERPDGSNFTLKIRSTKLEDSAMYFCASSETSYGYTFGSGTRLTVV.